The 26 T cell receptor beta chains listed next were all sequenced from one sample in a study of blood T cells in healthy people across ages. A second PCR, run for about 7 to 11 cycles, used a sample-barcoded 5' primer plus a J-beta primer mix. Each CDR3 protein gets one entry after TCRdb re-called the 5' RACE reads with MiXCR. This table has roughly 800,000 distinct CDR3 sequences, roughly 24% appearing once. This same sample was also taken into another study, of T cells of mothers and their children.

Material for sequencing was blood. The receptors stem from a boy aged 5-17 years in good health.

The V gene is TRBV7-6, the J gene TRBJ1-4, with 9 bases that match TRBD1. V was clipped by 0 bases and J by 8 bases; unmatched bases: 7. This CDR3 region has 16 residues. Germline loops: CDR1 SGHVS, CDR2 FNYEAQ. The CDR3 reads CASSLAPGQGNEKLFF. The CDR3 DNA reads TGTGCCAGCAGCTTAGCCCCGGGACAGGGCAACGAAAAACTGTTTTTT.

This chain uses TRBV29-1 with TRBJ2-7; a weak D match, TRBD2 (6 bases). Germline CDR1 and CDR2: SQVTM and ANQGSEA. The CDR3 contains 12 residues. Trimming took 4 bases from V and 2 from J, leaving 9 bases between them. The CDR3 reads CSVGGATYEQYF. The CDR3 nucleotides read TGCAGCGTTGGCGGGGCCACCTACGAGCAGTACTTC.

The chain links TRBV30 to TRBJ1-4, with D uncertain. Trimming took 1 base from V and 7 from J, leaving 10 bases between them. This CDR3 has 13 residues. The germline CDR1 and CDR2 sequences are GTSNPN and SVGIG (reference sequence). As DNA, the CDR3 is TGTGCCTGGAGTGCGGGAGTACGTGAAAAACTGTTTTTT. It specifies CAWSAGVREKLFF.

The J gene is TRBJ2-3, the V gene TRBV12-3 or TRBV12-4; D could derive from TRBD1 or TRBD2 (5 bases each). V dropped 6 bases and J dropped 11 bases, with 24 bases sitting between them. The CDR3 sequence is 15 residues long. CDR3 region: CASSLRGVTADVQYF. In nucleotides, the CDR3 is TGTGCCAGCAGCCTTCGGGGAGTGACAGCAGATGTGCAGTATTTT.

There are a few counts of this clonotype. This rearrangement joins TRBV12-3 or TRBV12-4 to TRBJ1-1; TRBD1 agrees at 7 bases. V dropped 2 bases and J dropped 4; count of bases not matched to a gene: 7. This CDR3 is built from 15 residues. DNA of the CDR3: TGTGCCAGCAGTTTACAACAGGGGATGGTCACTGAAGCTTTCTTT. It yields the protein CASSLQQGMVTEAFF.

This clonotype counts as medium-sized (0.01 to 0.1%). This chain connects TRBV7-6 to TRBJ2-7, with 11 bases identical to TRBD1. CDR1 SGHVS and CDR2 FNYEAQ come from the germline V gene. There are 15 residues in the CDR3. V shed 4 bases, J shed 5 bases, and the junction held 7 bases outside the gene matches. CDR3 DNA sequence: TGTGCCAGCAGCTCCTGGACAGGGGGCTACCACGAGCAGTACTTC. Amino acids: CASSSWTGGYHEQYF.

The V gene is TRBV20-1, the J gene TRBJ2-5; possible D gene TRBD1, 6 bases. This CDR3 spans 12 amino acids. CDR1 DFQATT and CDR2 SNEGSKA come from the germline V gene (reference sequence). Trimming removed 6 bases at V and 6 bases at J, with 14 bases between. DNA for the CDR3: TGCAGTGCCAGCCTCAGGGGACAGACCCAGTACTTC. Residues: CSASLRGQTQYF.

This chain joins TRBV7-2 and TRBJ1-2; perhaps TRBD1 as D (5 bases). Germline CDR1 reads SGHTA; CDR2 reads FQGNSA. Trimming removed 1 base from V and 2 bases from J, with 14 bases in between. The CDR3 spans 16 residues. The CDR3 coding sequence is TGTGCCAGCAGCTTAGATAGACTCGCAGGGAACTATGGCTACACCTTC. This encodes CASSLDRLAGNYGYTF.

The chain recombines TRBV20-1 with TRBJ2-5; D gene uncertain. Germline V gene data show CDR1 as DFQATT and CDR2 as SNEGSKA (reference sequence). CDR3 length: 12 residues. The V gene lost 1 base and the J gene lost 2 bases, with 5 bases spanning the gap. CDR3: CSARGVQETQYF. DNA of the CDR3: TGCAGTGCTAGAGGGGTTCAAGAGACCCAGTACTTC.

The chain has TRBV5-4 and TRBJ2-2; D unclear. From germline, CDR1 is SGHNT and CDR2 YYREEE (reference sequence). V lost 5 bases to trimming and J lost 1 base, with 15 bases between them. This CDR3 is built from 16 residues. DNA for the CDR3: TGTGCCAGCAGTTTCCTATATCACGGGAACACCGGGGAGCTGTTTTTT. Translated: CASSFLYHGNTGELFF.

This chain links TRBV2 with TRBJ2-7; D is uncertain. CDR3 size: 14 residues. V was clipped by 1 base and J by 2 bases, with 9 bases between them. Germline V gene lookup returns CDR1 SNHLY and CDR2 FYNNEI. This chain's CDR3 is CASSEGSMTYEQYF. As DNA, the CDR3 is TGTGCCAGCAGTGAAGGCTCTATGACCTACGAGCAGTACTTC.

The V and J genes are TRBV5-1 and TRBJ1-5, with D perhaps TRBD1 (5 bases). The germline gives CDR1 SGHRS, CDR2 YFSETQ. The CDR3 sequence is 15 residues long. The germline V and J ends were trimmed by 3 bases and 6 bases, with 16 bases remaining between them. CDR3 sequence (DNA): TGCGCCAGCAGCTGGGACGGGAGACTCGGTCAGCCCCAGCATTTT. It codes for CASSWDGRLGQPQHF.

This clonotype was seen only a few times. The chain recombines TRBV20-1 with TRBJ1-2; D may be TRBD1 (5 bases). V lost 1 base to trimming and J lost 7 bases, with 10 bases between them. Germline assignment: CDR1 DFQATT and CDR2 SNEGSKA (reference sequence). This CDR3 spans 12 amino acids. CDR3 sequence (DNA): TGCAGTGCTAGAGTGGGGGGGATTGGCTACACCTTC. Translation: CSARVGGIGYTF.

This rearrangement joins TRBV29-1 to TRBJ2-2; the D gene is possibly TRBD2 (5 bases). V lost 4 bases and J lost 2, with 11 bases in between. Per germline, CDR1 SQVTM and CDR2 ANQGSEA. The CDR3 sequence is 14 residues long. In DNA, the CDR3 is TGCAGCGTTGTGAGGGCAGGCAACACCGGGGAGCTGTTTTTT. It codes for CSVVRAGNTGELFF.

V usage is TRBV20-1 and J usage is TRBJ2-1; D is possibly TRBD1 or TRBD2 (5 bases each). CDR3 size: 12 residues. Looked up from germline, CDR1 is DFQATT and CDR2 is SNEGSKA (reference sequence). V was trimmed by 3 bases and J by 5 bases, leaving 8 bases between them. CDR3 region: CSASGDHNEQFF. In DNA form, the CDR3 reads TGCAGTGCTAGCGGGGACCACAATGAGCAGTTCTTC.

This clonotype was seen more than once but under ten times. At one end the junction does not follow the germline gene, possibly because of a read error. The chain links TRBV20-1 to TRBJ2-7; D possibly uses TRBD1 or TRBD2 (5 bases each). The CDR3 totals 11 residues. Germline CDR1 reads DFQATT; CDR2 reads SNEGSKA (reference sequence). The CDR3 loop is CSGRGEREQYF. In DNA, the CDR3 is TGCAGTGGTAGAGGGGAGCGGGAGCAGTACTTC.

This clonotype was picked up a small number of times. The chain has TRBV9 and TRBJ2-1; no clear D gene. The CDR3 sequence is 15 residues long. Germline lookup yields CDR1 SGDLS and CDR2 YYNGEE. The ends were cut back, 4 bases at V and 3 bases at J, with 14 bases in the middle. CDR3 amino acids: CASSLTWRNYNEQFF. The CDR3 nucleotides are TGTGCCAGCAGCCTGACTTGGAGAAACTACAATGAGCAGTTCTTC. Together with reference TRBV9 and TRBJ2-1, the CDR3 gives the full variable domain: DSGVTQTPKHLITATGQRVTLRCSPRSGDLSVYWYQQSLDQGLQFLIQYYNGEERAKGNILERFSAQQFPDLHSELNLSSLELGDSALYFCASSLTWRNYNEQFFGPGTRLTVL.

In its sample, this clonotype was seen a few times. The chain employs TRBV4-1 and TRBJ1-4; 7 positions match TRBD1. Trimming removed 5 bases from V and 7 bases from J; junction bases left unmatched: 10. CDR3 size: 15 residues. Germline lookup yields CDR1 MGHRA and CDR2 YSYEKL. CDR3 sequence (DNA): TGCGCCAGCAGCTTGCGGCAGGGGGAGGGTGAAAAACTGTTTTTT. It is translated as CASSLRQGEGEKLFF.

This clonotype was recorded a few times. The chain joins TRBV24-1 to TRBJ2-5, with 12 positions matching TRBD2. This CDR3 has 20 residues. Trimming cost V 0 bases and J 2 bases; bases outside gene matches: 12. Germline CDR1 is KGHDR and CDR2 is SFDVKD. Here the CDR3 reads CATSDLGPTSGGVLQETQYF. The CDR3 DNA reads TGTGCCACCAGTGATTTGGGCCCGACTAGCGGGGGAGTCCTACAAGAGACCCAGTACTTC.

The chain couples TRBV20-1 to TRBJ2-5, with D perhaps TRBD1 or TRBD2 (5 bases each). CDR1 DFQATT and CDR2 SNEGSKA come from the germline V gene (reference sequence). This CDR3 spans 14 amino acids. The V and J ends lost 2 bases and 1 base respectively, with 11 bases between them. This CDR3 is CSARRGSGQETQYF. The CDR3 DNA reads TGCAGTGCTAGAAGGGGCAGCGGCCAAGAGACCCAGTACTTC.

The genes are TRBV28 and TRBJ2-7, with D possibly matching TRBD2 (6 bases). This CDR3 region has 15 residues. With 5 bases removed from V and 2 bases from J, the gap between germline ends came to 16 bases. Germline lookup yields CDR1 MDHEN and CDR2 SYDVKM. CDR3 sequence: CASSHGTPLTYEQYF. In DNA, the CDR3 is TGTGCCAGCAGTCACGGGACTCCGTTAACCTACGAGCAGTACTTC.

This chain joins TRBV12-3 or TRBV12-4 and TRBJ2-2, with 11 bases that match TRBD2. V lost 7 bases and J lost 7; bases outside the gene matches: 8. CDR3 length: 15 residues. The CDR3 region is CASIQTSGVDGELFF. CDR3 coding DNA: TGTGCCAGCATCCAGACTAGCGGGGTTGACGGGGAGCTGTTTTTT.

This clonotype has more than one count but fewer than ten. V and J are TRBV7-3 and TRBJ2-5; the D gene is possibly TRBD2 (5 bases). The end of the DNA fits TRBJ2-1 better, so the J call may be wrong. Per the germline V gene, CDR1 is SGHTA and CDR2 is FQGTGA. This CDR3 is built from 13 residues. Written as DNA, the CDR3 is TGTGCCAGCAGCCGACTAAGAGAGAATGAGCAGTTCTTC. This encodes CASSRLRENEQFF.

The chain recombines TRBV18 with TRBJ1-5; 7 bases map to TRBD1. The CDR3 length is 15 residues. Germline assignment: CDR1 KGHSH and CDR2 LQKENI. With V trimmed by 5 bases and J by 5 bases, 9 bases remained unmatched. In nucleotides, the CDR3 is TGTGCCAGCTCAACAACAGGACAGGCTGATCAGCCCCAGCATTTT. This sequence encodes CASSTTGQADQPQHF. Full variable domain (remainder filled in from reference TRBV18 and TRBJ1-5): NAGVMQNPRHLVRRRGQEARLRCSPMKGHSHVYWYRQLPEEGLKFMVYLQKENIIDESGMPKERFSAEFPKEGPSILRIQQVVRGDSAAYFCASSTTGQADQPQHFGDGTRLSIL.

This clonotype was found a few times. V usage is TRBV24-1 and J usage is TRBJ2-1, with TRBD1 matching 12 bases. Germline V lookup: CDR1 KGHDR, CDR2 SFDVKD. V dropped 4 bases and J dropped 7; count of bases not matched to a gene: 13. The CDR3 has 18 amino acids. The CDR3 protein is CATSDLGTGGSLANEQFF. CDR3 sequence (DNA): TGTGCCACCAGTGACCTAGGGACAGGGGGCTCCTTGGCGAATGAGCAGTTCTTC.

V is TRBV6-1 and J is TRBJ1-2; TRBD1 aligns across 7 bases. Trimming took 2 bases from V and 3 from J; bases not matched to a gene: 9. CDR1 is MNHNS, CDR2 SASEGT, per germline. The CDR3 is 16 residues long. The CDR3 nucleotides read TGTGCCAGCAGTGAAAGAGGGGGACAGCCCCACTATGGCTACACCTTC. Translation gives CASSERGGQPHYGYTF.